The 10 T cell receptor beta chains below were found in one sample sequenced in a study of blood T cells in healthy people across ages. The use of a sample-barcoded 5' primer and a J-beta primer mix characterized a second PCR of about 7 to 12 cycles. TCRdb recomputed calls from the 5' RACE reads with MiXCR, one row per CDR3 protein. There are about 1 million distinct CDR3 sequences in the sample; approximately 25% occur only once, and 0.65% to 0.95% lies in the top ten. This sample was also put to use in a study of T cells of mothers and their children.

Specimen: blood. Receptor source: a girl aged 2 to 10 in good health.

This clonotype has a count of ten or more. This chain links TRBV7-3 with TRBJ2-3; 13 bases fit TRBD2. Germline V gene lookup returns CDR1 SGHTA and CDR2 FQGTGA. The trim removed 5 bases at V and 6 bases at J, leaving 5 bases unmatched. There are 15 residues in the CDR3. In DNA form, the CDR3 reads TGTGCCAGCAGCCTGACTAGCGGGAGGTCGGATACGCAGTATTTT. Protein product: CASSLTSGRSDTQYF.

The chain combines TRBV20-1 with TRBJ2-1; possibly TRBD2 for D (5 bases). The length of the CDR3 is 14 residues. V was trimmed by 3 bases and J by 4 bases, leaving 13 bases between them. CDR1 is DFQATT, CDR2 SNEGSKA, per germline (reference sequence). The CDR3 coding sequence is TGCAGTGCTAGTTGGGTCGGGGATTACAATGAGCAGTTCTTC. Translating it yields CSASWVGDYNEQFF.

This clonotype was observed a handful of times. The chain has TRBV28 and TRBJ1-1, with D uncertain. This CDR3 has 14 amino acids. The V end lost 6 bases, the J end lost 7 bases, and 18 bases lay between the germline ends. Germline CDR1 is MDHEN and CDR2 is SYDVKM. CDR3 coding DNA: TGTGCCAGCAGCCTAGGGCAGGACCGCGGTGAAGCTTTCTTT. Translated: CASSLGQDRGEAFF.

The V call is TRBV2, the J call TRBJ1-4; no clear D gene. Trimming stripped 3 bases from V and 0 bases from J, with 11 bases between. The CDR3 consists of 16 residues. Germline V gene lookup returns CDR1 SNHLY and CDR2 FYNNEI. For the CDR3, the DNA is TGTGCCAGCAGTGATTTCATAGTTGCAACTAATGAAAAACTGTTTTTT. Translated: CASSDFIVATNEKLFF.

The sample holds a few counts of this clonotype. This chain's CDR3 is CASSPAVLSTDTQYF. The DNA for the CDR3 is TGTGCCAGCAGTCCCGCGGTGCTTAGCACAGATACGCAGTATTTT. The chain uses TRBV28 and TRBJ2-3; D is ambiguous. CDR3 length equals 15 residues. Germline CDR1 and CDR2: MDHEN and SYDVKM. V lost 5 bases to trimming and J lost 0 bases, with 12 bases between them. The full variable domain, with the rest looked up from reference TRBV28 and TRBJ2-3, is DVKVTQSSRYLVKRTGEKVFLECVQDMDHENMFWYRQDPGLGLRLIYFSYDVKMKEKGDIPEGYSVSREKKERFSLILESASTNQTSMYLCASSPAVLSTDTQYFGPGTRLTVL.

Only one count was recorded for this clonotype. The chain couples TRBV28 to TRBJ2-5; 9 bases match TRBD1. V lost 1 base and J lost 2; bases outside the gene matches: 5. Germline CDR1 and CDR2: MDHEN and SYDVKM. The CDR3 loop spans 16 amino acids. In nucleotides, the CDR3 is TGTGCCAGCAGTTTATTCGGGACAGGGACACAAGAGACCCAGTACTTC. Translated: CASSLFGTGTQETQYF.

This chain connects TRBV6-5 to TRBJ1-2; 10 bases fit TRBD1. Germline V gene data show CDR1 as MNHEY and CDR2 as SVGAGI. The CDR3 loop spans 13 amino acids. V shed 2 bases and J 8 bases; nucleotides not matched to a gene: 2. Here the CDR3 DNA reads TGTGCCAGCAGTTACGGGGACAGGGGAGGCTACACCTTC. Protein product: CASSYGDRGGYTF.

A few counts support this clonotype. CDR3 loop: CASRAGVSHNEQFF. Here the CDR3 DNA reads TGTGCCAGCAGAGCGGGAGTGTCCCACAATGAGCAGTTCTTC. The chain carries TRBV12-3 or TRBV12-4 and TRBJ2-5; 8 bases agree with TRBD2. The J call could be wrong; TRBJ2-1 is a better fit for the DNA end. The CDR3 sequence is 14 residues long.

This clonotype was seen only a few times. The V gene is TRBV28, the J gene TRBJ2-2; maybe TRBD2 (6 bases). This CDR3 has 16 amino acids. Per the germline V gene, CDR1 is MDHEN and CDR2 is SYDVKM. Trimming took off 5 bases at V and 3 bases at J, with 16 bases between the two ends. The DNA for the CDR3 is TGTGCCAGCAGTCCCCTGACGGGAGTGGACACCGGGGAGCTGTTTTTT. Its protein product is CASSPLTGVDTGELFF.

The chain combines TRBV6-6 with TRBJ2-5; TRBD1 aligns across 9 bases. V shed 0 bases, J shed 5 bases, and the junction held 7 bases outside the gene matches. The CDR3 totals 16 residues. Per the germline V gene, CDR1 is MNHNY and CDR2 is SVGAGI (reference sequence). Here the CDR3 reads CASSYSGTGIIETQYF. The CDR3 DNA reads as TGTGCCAGCAGTTACTCCGGGACAGGGATAATCGAGACCCAGTACTTC.